The entry below gives a single T cell receptor beta chain sequence along with its context. The data were obtained in a study of blood T cell repertoires in COVID-19. In the study overall: The origin of the acute and convalescent COVID-19 samples was the United States, Italy and Spain.

CDR3 length: 18 residues. Per the germline V gene, CDR1 is MNHEY and CDR2 is SVGEGT. V shed 6 bases and J 4 bases; nucleotides not matched to a gene: 16. Enrollees, about 18 to 89 years old, lived in 24 US areas. All recovered Cohort 3 donors got two negative PCRs, got clearance, or saw symptom resolution. As originally analysed: It was from reference gene primer amplification that nucleated cell counts were estimated. Libraries were prepared by immunoSEQ multiplex PCR; TCRdb keeps only in-frame clonotypes and omits some of them. V and J calls and clone size come straight from that table; D and trimming were deduced from the DNA. Of about 220,000 clones in the sample, about nine tenths were seen once.

This chain links TRBV6-2 or TRBV6-3 with TRBJ1-5; 9 bases fit TRBD1. Sequenced material: PBMCs or T cells enriched from blood (not recorded which). The receptor was derived from a woman in her twenties or thirties who had recovered from COVID-19. In DNA, the CDR3 is TGTGCCAGCAGCCCGGGACAGGGACCTCCCTTGCAAAATCAGCCCCAGCATTTT. Translation gives CASSPGQGPPLQNQPQHF.